What follows is one T cell receptor beta chain and its context. Its antigen is as yet unknown. TCRdb reprocessed the 5' RACE reads with MiXCR, giving one entry per CDR3 protein. The profile shows 150,000 to 250,000 distinct CDR3 sequences, 9.5% to 15% of them singletons. This entry comes from a study of CD8 T cells in ankylosing spondylitis. Whole-study findings and limits: Typical of ankylosing spondylitis blood, it appeared, was a TCR beta motif of eight highly homologous variants.

The germline CDR1 and CDR2 sequences are MNHEY and SMNVEV (reference sequence). V lost 6 bases, J lost 1 base, and 9 bases lay in between. The length of the CDR3 is 14 residues. Sequencing was carried out using blood, either unsorted or a sorted T cell fraction (not recorded which). The receptor comes from a male donor with ankylosing spondylitis or in good health (not recorded which). The rearrangement links TRBV27 to TRBJ2-2, with D possibly matching TRBD1 (6 bases). The CDR3 bases are TGTGCCAGCAGAGGACAGTTGAACACCGGGGAGCTGTTTTTT. It encodes CASRGQLNTGELFF.